A single sample is the source of the 28 T cell receptor beta chains below, sequenced in a study of blood T cells in healthy people across ages (dated by TCRdb to 2015 to 2017). Receptor libraries were prepared by 5' RACE. The listed sequencing device is Illumina HiSeq 2500. A second about 7 to 11 cycle PCR used a sample-barcoded 5' primer and a J-beta primer mix. Using fastp at Q25 and MiXCR, TCRdb reprocessed the public reads and kept productive beta chains. Identical CDR3 proteins give one entry, which carries the most common genes and DNA. The sample table lists some 1.5 million distinct CDR3 sequences, 28% of them with a count of one. In total, the top ten clones hold 7% to 9% of the sample. Sequencing was done on a sample of blood. Receptor source: a woman in her twenties or thirties in good health.

The table lists this clonotype with a count of one. This may be a read error: a much more frequent sequence differs by one nucleotide. This chain connects TRBV6-1 to TRBJ1-2; D is perhaps TRBD1 (6 bases). V was shortened by 1 base and J by 3 bases, with 12 bases between the two germline ends. Per the germline V gene, CDR1 is MNHNS and CDR2 is SASEGT. The CDR3 loop spans 15 amino acids. CDR3 residues: CASSEGLRGDYGYTF. In DNA form, the CDR3 reads TGTGCCAGCAGTGAAGGCCTCAGGGGAGACTATGGCTACACCTTC.

The sample holds a few counts of this clonotype. The chain couples TRBV5-1 to TRBJ1-2, with D maybe TRBD1 (5 bases). V was clipped by 0 bases and J by 0 bases, with 12 bases between them. The CDR3 length is 16 residues. The germline V gene has CDR1 SGHRS and CDR2 YFSETQ. The CDR3 loop is CASSLVPGGANYGYTF. The CDR3 DNA is TGCGCCAGCAGCTTGGTACCGGGAGGGGCTAACTATGGCTACACCTTC.

This clonotype was seen ten or more times. In DNA, the CDR3 is TGTGCCAGCAGCGTAGCTACGGGTATCCACGAGCAGTACTTC. Translated, it gives CASSVATGIHEQYF. The rearrangement links TRBV9 to TRBJ2-7; D not certain. The germline V gene encodes CDR1 SGDLS and CDR2 YYNGEE. V lost 0 bases and J 5 bases, leaving 12 bases between the germline ends. The CDR3 runs 14 residues.

V and J are TRBV7-2 and TRBJ1-1, with D maybe TRBD1 (5 bases). The CDR3 is 15 residues long. Germline-derived CDR1 and CDR2 are SGHTA and FQGNSA. V dropped 4 bases and J dropped 2 bases, with 14 bases sitting between them. For the CDR3, the DNA is TGTGCCAGCAGCTCCCCGGGGCTACCTAACACTGAAGCTTTCTTT. Residues: CASSSPGLPNTEAFF.

This clonotype was detected many times. The chain is built from TRBV5-1 and TRBJ2-5; D ambiguous. The V and J ends lost 1 base and 1 base respectively, with 5 bases between them. The CDR3 extends over 13 amino acids. Looked up from germline, CDR1 is SGHRS and CDR2 is YFSETQ. CDR3 in DNA: TGCGCCAGCAGCTTGTACAGCCAAGAGACCCAGTACTTC. It codes for CASSLYSQETQYF. Drawing the rest from reference TRBV5-1 and TRBJ2-5, the complete variable domain is KAGVTQTPRYLIKTRGQQVTLSCSPISGHRSVSWYQQTPGQGLQFLFEYFSETQRNKGNFPGRFSGRQFSNSRSEMNVSTLELGDSALYLCASSLYSQETQYFGPGTRLLVL.

This clonotype was counted at least ten times. The rearrangement uses TRBV27 and TRBJ2-7; D not certain. Trimming pared 0 bases from V and 4 bases from J, leaving 7 bases between. CDR3 size: 13 residues. Germline V gene data show CDR1 as MNHEY and CDR2 as SMNVEV (reference sequence). The CDR3 DNA reads as TGTGCCAGCAGTTTATCCCGTGTTTACGAGCAGTACTTC. Translated: CASSLSRVYEQYF.

This clonotype turned up a few times. DNA of the CDR3: TGTGCCAGCAGTCCGAGCGGAGGGACATTGGGGGAAAAACTGTTTTTT. Translated: CASSPSGGTLGEKLFF. The chain uses TRBV5-6 and TRBJ1-4; TRBD1 might be the D (6 bases). V lost 5 bases to trimming and J lost 8 bases, with 22 bases between them. Germline CDR1 and CDR2: SGHDT and YYEEEE. The CDR3 length is 16 residues.

This clonotype was observed a few times. This chain joins TRBV28 and TRBJ2-6; no clear D. The CDR3 has 14 amino acids. Germline V gene sequence: CDR1 MDHEN, CDR2 SYDVKM. Trimming removed 8 bases at V and 1 base at J, with 9 bases between. CDR3 nucleotide sequence: TGTGCCAGCTGTAGGTCATCTGGGGCCAACGTCCTGACTTTC. Translating gives CASCRSSGANVLTF.

This clonotype was counted ten times or more. This chain connects TRBV7-2 to TRBJ2-7; D not certain. CDR1 and CDR2 (germline): SGHTA, FQGNSA. This CDR3 is 17 amino acids long. V lost 0 bases to trimming and J lost 3 bases, with 18 bases between them. As DNA, the CDR3 is TGTGCCAGCAGCTTAGCCCATACACGCCAAAGCCGCTACGAGCAGTACTTC. Residues: CASSLAHTRQSRYEQYF.

This clonotype has only a few counts. The chain links TRBV4-2 to TRBJ2-3; 9 bases align to TRBD1. This CDR3 comprises 16 residues. Germline assignment: CDR1 LGHNA and CDR2 YNFKEQ. The V gene end was trimmed by 5 bases and the J gene end by 3 bases; junction bases not matched to a gene: 9. The CDR3 loop is CASSGTTGGLTDTQYF. The CDR3 DNA reads as TGTGCCAGCAGCGGAACTACAGGGGGCTTGACAGATACGCAGTATTTT.

Many counts were recorded for this clonotype. This chain uses TRBV4-1 with TRBJ2-7; D call uncertain. This CDR3 is built from 14 residues. V was clipped by 1 base and J by 6 bases, with 13 bases between them. Germline CDR1 and CDR2: MGHRA and YSYEKL. The CDR3 is CASSQGLMTREQYF. The CDR3 DNA reads as TGCGCCAGCAGCCAAGGACTTATGACCCGCGAGCAGTACTTC.

With regard to this clonotype: A single base separates this from a much larger clone, so it may be a read error. The CDR3 coding sequence is TGCGCCAGCAGCGTGGGGACAACTACCTACGAGCAGTACTTC. Translated, it gives CASSVGTTTYEQYF. The J gene is TRBJ2-7, the V gene TRBV5-1; D possibly corresponds to TRBD1 (6 bases). Germline CDR1 reads SGHRS; CDR2 reads YFSETQ. The CDR3 has 14 residues. The V end was cut by 4 bases, the J end by 2 bases, with 13 bases between.

The J gene is TRBJ2-5, the V gene TRBV28; no definite D call. The V end lost 2 bases, the J end lost 4 bases, and 8 bases lay between the germline ends. Per germline, CDR1 MDHEN and CDR2 SYDVKM. The length of the CDR3 is 13 residues. The CDR3 loop reads CASSLKGSETQYF. For the CDR3, the DNA is TGTGCCAGCAGTTTAAAAGGTTCAGAGACCCAGTACTTC.

This clonotype was counted at least ten times. This chain links TRBV29-1 with TRBJ2-7, with 10 positions matching TRBD2. The CDR3 has 13 residues. The germline V gene has CDR1 SQVTM and CDR2 ANQGSEA. The junction had 6 bases not matched to a gene; V was cut back by 6 bases and J by 4 bases. This chain's CDR3 is CSVAGTSEYEQYF. CDR3 DNA: TGCAGCGTCGCCGGGACTAGCGAGTACGAGCAGTACTTC.

There are many counts of this clonotype. The chain has TRBV5-1 and TRBJ2-5, with D possibly being TRBD2 (6 bases). The V and J ends lost 7 bases and 4 bases respectively, with 17 bases between them. CDR1 is SGHRS and CDR2 is YFSETQ in the germline V gene. The CDR3 has 14 residues. CDR3 residues: CASSKGGASETQYF. The CDR3 bases are TGCGCCAGCTCTAAAGGCGGGGCATCAGAGACCCAGTACTTC. The full variable domain, in which reference TRBV5-1 and TRBJ2-5 provide the parts outside the CDR3, is KAGVTQTPRYLIKTRGQQVTLSCSPISGHRSVSWYQQTPGQGLQFLFEYFSETQRNKGNFPGRFSGRQFSNSRSEMNVSTLELGDSALYLCASSKGGASETQYFGPGTRLLVL.

The chain combines TRBV15 with TRBJ2-2; TRBD2 matches at 8 bases. The junction had 10 bases not matched to a gene; V was cut back by 3 bases and J by 1 base. The germline V gene encodes CDR1 LNHNV and CDR2 YYDKDF (reference sequence). The CDR3 covers 18 residues. The CDR3 nucleotides are TGTGCCACCAGCAGCAGAGCGGGGGCCCACCTGAACACCGGGGAGCTGTTTTTT. Translating it yields CATSSRAGAHLNTGELFF.

This clonotype came up once. The chain recombines TRBV7-3 with TRBJ1-1, with D tentatively TRBD1 (5 bases). The V end lost 4 bases, the J end lost 8 bases, and 14 bases lay between the germline ends. This CDR3 contains 13 residues. Germline lookup yields CDR1 SGHTA and CDR2 FQGTGA. This CDR3 reads CASSSERGREAFF. The CDR3 DNA reads as TGTGCCAGCAGCTCAGAAAGGGGAAGAGAAGCTTTCTTT. Combining the CDR3 with reference TRBV7-3 and TRBJ1-1 gives the whole variable domain GAGVSQTPSNKVTEKGKYVELRCDPISGHTALYWYRQSLGQGPEFLIYFQGTGAADDSGLPNDRFFAVRPEGSVSTLKIQRTERGDSAVYLCASSSERGREAFFGQGTRLTVV.

J is TRBJ2-3 and V is TRBV7-2, with 13 bases lining up with TRBD2. This CDR3 has 17 residues. The germline V gene has CDR1 SGHTA and CDR2 FQGNSA. J gave up 7 bases and V 5 bases, and 12 bases lay outside the gene matches. CDR3 coding DNA: TGTGCCAGCAGCACTAGGCTGACCGGGACTAGCGGGAATACGCAGTATTTT. Protein: CASSTRLTGTSGNTQYF.

The chain links TRBV5-5 to TRBJ1-1; a weak D match, TRBD1 (6 bases). Germline CDR1 and CDR2: SGHKS and YYEKEE (reference sequence). CDR3 length equals 15 residues. Trimming removed 6 bases from V and 5 bases from J, with 20 bases in between. CDR3 sequence: CASNELQGLGTEAFF. CDR3 DNA: TGTGCCAGCAACGAATTACAGGGCCTCGGGACTGAAGCTTTCTTT. Complete variable domain (other parts from reference TRBV5-5 and TRBJ1-1): DAGVTQSPTHLIKTRGQQVTLRCSPISGHKSVSWYQQVLGQGPQFIFQYYEKEERGRGNFPDRFSARQFPNYSSELNVNALLLGDSALYLCASNELQGLGTEAFFGQGTRLTVV.

This clonotype has just a few counts. The rearrangement links TRBV14 to TRBJ2-5; D is possibly TRBD2 (6 bases). The CDR3 spans 13 residues. The V and J ends lost 0 bases and 11 bases respectively, with 13 bases between them. Per the germline V gene, CDR1 is SGHDN and CDR2 is FVKESK. This chain's CDR3 is CASSQDWRGEQYF. CDR3 DNA: TGTGCCAGCAGCCAAGATTGGAGGGGTGAGCAGTACTTC.

A few counts support this clonotype. Written as DNA, the CDR3 is TGCAGTGCTAGTCATAGCGGGGGGGCCGGAGGGATGAATGAGCAGTTCTTC. Protein sequence: CSASHSGGAGGMNEQFF. The V and J genes are TRBV20-1 and TRBJ2-1; TRBD2 aligns across 11 bases. There are 17 residues in the CDR3. V lost 3 bases to trimming and J lost 7 bases; unmatched junction nucleotides: 14. Germline V gene sequence: CDR1 DFQATT, CDR2 SNEGSKA (reference sequence).

This clonotype showed up just a few times. The chain is built from TRBV2 and TRBJ1-5, with unresolved D. Germline V gene sequence: CDR1 SNHLY, CDR2 FYNNEI. The germline V and J ends were trimmed by 6 bases and 2 bases, with 11 bases remaining between them. CDR3 length: 14 amino acids. The chain's CDR3 is CASSDVSGNQPQHF. In DNA form, the CDR3 reads TGTGCCAGCAGCGACGTTTCTGGCAATCAGCCCCAGCATTTT.

This clonotype has only a few counts. The chain couples TRBV3-1 to TRBJ2-1; D gene uncertain. Germline CDR1 reads LGHDT; CDR2 reads YNNKEL (reference sequence). This CDR3 region has 12 residues. Trimming left V 4 bases short and J 13 bases short, with 14 bases between. The CDR3: CASSPGPLPQFF. CDR3 DNA sequence: TGTGCCAGCAGCCCCGGGCCCCTTCCCCAGTTCTTC.

This clonotype showed up many times. The chain joins TRBV15 to TRBJ2-3; no clear D gene. V lost 1 base and J 2 bases, leaving 4 bases between the germline ends. There are 13 residues in the CDR3. Germline CDR1 and CDR2: LNHNV and YYDKDF (reference sequence). CDR3 loop: CATSRASTDTQYF. The CDR3 nucleotides are TGTGCCACCAGCAGAGCCTCCACAGATACGCAGTATTTT.

A note on this clonotype: The CDR3 carries no conserved terminal phenylalanine or tryptophan, so it likely arises from a read error. The chain employs TRBV7-2 and TRBJ2-3; D possibly uses TRBD1 or TRBD2 (6 bases each). The germline gives CDR1 SGHTA, CDR2 FQGNSA. CDR3 size: 14 residues. V was pared by 5 bases and J by 11 bases, with 20 bases between. CDR3 sequence reads: CASSLGSGGDEQYC. CDR3 sequence (DNA): TGTGCCAGCAGCCTAGGGTCCGGGGGCGACGAGCAGTATTGT.

The V gene is TRBV20-1, the J gene TRBJ2-3; D unclear. V lost 2 bases and J lost 6, with 9 bases in between. This CDR3 has 12 residues. The V gene's germline CDR1 is DFQATT and CDR2 SNEGSKA (reference sequence). In DNA, the CDR3 is TGCAGTGCTAGACTACCGCCCGATACGCAGTATTTT. Translated, it gives CSARLPPDTQYF.

This clonotype was seen only a few times. This sequence joins TRBV6-4 and TRBJ1-6; the match to TRBD1 covers 7 bases. Germline lookup yields CDR1 MRHNA and CDR2 SNTAGT. The CDR3 runs 16 residues. The junction had 6 bases not matched to a gene; V was cut back by 3 bases and J by 4 bases. Here the CDR3 DNA reads TGTGCCAGCAGTGAACCTAGGACAGGATATAATTCACCCCTCCACTTT. Its protein product is CASSEPRTGYNSPLHF.

This clonotype was found a few times. The chain combines TRBV29-1 with TRBJ2-2, with D possibly matching TRBD2 (7 bases). The CDR3 is made up of 13 amino acids. In germline, CDR1 is SQVTM, CDR2 ANQGSEA. Trimming removed 7 bases from V and 7 bases from J, with 16 bases in between. CDR3 in amino acids: CSGGRGADGELFF. The CDR3 bases are TGCAGCGGAGGACGGGGGGCTGACGGGGAGCTGTTTTTT.